This is a list of T cell receptor beta chains from one sample in a study of human T cells and chemical hapten exposure. TCRdb re-called the RACE reads through MiXCR, storing one row per CDR3 protein. The sample lists approximately 75,000 distinct CDR3 sequences, about 8.5% occurring once. This specimen consisted of whole blood, obtained in connection with sensitization to the hapten diphenylcyclopropenone (DPC). The source is a woman between 50 and 59 years old with alopecia areata. Some clones in this sample may be carry-over from other donors' samples. The CDR3 runs from the conserved cysteine through the conserved F or W. D genes are given only for firm matches. Size tells how often a clone was seen (once, few, many) or the class of an expanded clone, and some rows leave it out.

d_gene: .; v_gene: TRBV27; j_gene: TRBJ2-5; len: 13; abundance: few; CDR3nt: TGTGCCACCAGGGAGCAGTACCAAGAGACCCAGTACTTC; CDR3aa: CATREQYQETQYF
d_gene: .; v_gene: TRBV7-2; j_gene: TRBJ2-1; len: 14; abundance: .; CDR3nt: TGTGCCAGCAGCTTCTATGGCTCCTACAATGAGCAGTTCTTC; CDR3aa: CASSFYGSYNEQFF
d_gene: TRBD1; v_gene: TRBV7-2; j_gene: TRBJ1-4; len: 15; abundance: many; CDR3nt: TGTGCCAGCAGCTCCTCAGGGGGCGAGGGTGAAAAACTGTTTTTT; CDR3aa: CASSSSGGEGEKLFF
d_gene: TRBD1; v_gene: TRBV5-1; j_gene: TRBJ1-4; len: 15; abundance: .; CDR3nt: TGCGCCAGCAGCCCGACGGGACAGGCTAATGAAAAACTGTTTTTT; CDR3aa: CASSPTGQANEKLFF
d_gene: .; v_gene: TRBV28; j_gene: TRBJ1-1; len: 15; abundance: many; CDR3nt: TGTGCCAGCAGTTTTGCAGGACTGATGAACACTGAAGCTTTCTTT; CDR3aa: CASSFAGLMNTEAFF
d_gene: TRBD1; v_gene: TRBV12-3/TRBV12-4; j_gene: TRBJ1-4; len: 12; abundance: .; CDR3nt: TGTGCCAGCAGTACAGGGGGTGAAAAACTGTTTTTT; CDR3aa: CASSTGGEKLFF
d_gene: .; v_gene: TRBV5-1; j_gene: TRBJ1-3; len: 15; abundance: .; CDR3nt: TGCGCCAGCAGCTTGAATCGAGGGTCCGGAAACACCATATATTTT; CDR3aa: CASSLNRGSGNTIYF
d_gene: TRBD1; v_gene: TRBV27; j_gene: TRBJ2-3; len: 14; abundance: few; CDR3nt: TGTGCCACCGTTGGACAGGAAGGCACAGATACGCAGTATTTT; CDR3aa: CATVGQEGTDTQYF
d_gene: .; v_gene: TRBV29-1; j_gene: TRBJ1-2; len: 14; abundance: few; CDR3nt: TGCAGCGTTGAAGATCGAGACGGCGACTATGGCTACACCTTC; CDR3aa: CSVEDRDGDYGYTF
d_gene: .; v_gene: TRBV20-1; j_gene: TRBJ2-3; len: 15; abundance: .; CDR3nt: TGCAGTGCTAGGGGGGGAAGCTCTAGCACAGATACGCAGTATTTT; CDR3aa: CSARGGSSSTDTQYF
d_gene: .; v_gene: TRBV11-2; j_gene: TRBJ2-3; len: 14; abundance: .; CDR3nt: TGTGCCAGCAGCTTAGGGGCTGGGACAGATACGCAGTATTTT; CDR3aa: CASSLGAGTDTQYF
d_gene: TRBD1; v_gene: TRBV27; j_gene: TRBJ2-7; len: 15; abundance: .; CDR3nt: TGTGCCAGCGCCTTTGCTGGGACAGGGACGTACGAGCAGTACTTC; CDR3aa: CASAFAGTGTYEQYF
d_gene: .; v_gene: TRBV28; j_gene: TRBJ2-7; len: 13; abundance: .; CDR3nt: TGTGCCAGCAGAATACAAAGCTCCTACGAGCAGTACTTC; CDR3aa: CASRIQSSYEQYF
d_gene: .; v_gene: TRBV5-1; j_gene: TRBJ2-7; len: 16; abundance: few; CDR3nt: TGCGCCAGCACCCCCGGTGGCAGGGGATTTCGGCACGAGCAGTACTTC; CDR3aa: CASTPGGRGFRHEQYF
d_gene: .; v_gene: TRBV9; j_gene: TRBJ1-1; len: 14; abundance: many; CDR3nt: TGTGCCAGCAGCGTAGGGGGGGGGGACGCTGAAGCTTTCTTT; CDR3aa: CASSVGGGDAEAFF
d_gene: TRBD1; v_gene: TRBV29-1; j_gene: TRBJ2-1; len: 16; abundance: once; CDR3nt: TGCAGCGTTGCAGGGGTATTGGACAGGGGGGGCAATGAGCAGTTCTTC; CDR3aa: CSVAGVLDRGGNEQFF
d_gene: .; v_gene: TRBV7-9; j_gene: TRBJ2-7; len: 11; abundance: .; CDR3nt: TGTGCCAGCAGCTTATACGGGGAGCAGTACTTC; CDR3aa: CASSLYGEQYF
d_gene: .; v_gene: TRBV12-3/TRBV12-4; j_gene: TRBJ2-7; len: 11; abundance: few; CDR3nt: TGTGCCAGCGGAGGGTCCCACGAGCAGTACTTC; CDR3aa: CASGGSHEQYF
d_gene: .; v_gene: TRBV6-2/TRBV6-3; j_gene: TRBJ2-1; len: 13; abundance: .; CDR3nt: TGTGCCAGCAGTCGAACTAGAGTCAATGAGCAGTTCTTC; CDR3aa: CASSRTRVNEQFF
d_gene: .; v_gene: TRBV20-1; j_gene: TRBJ1-1; len: 13; abundance: few; CDR3nt: TGCAGTGCTGGGGGGACGGTGAACACTGAAGCTTTCTTT; CDR3aa: CSAGGTVNTEAFF
d_gene: .; v_gene: TRBV7-6; j_gene: TRBJ1-3; len: 20; abundance: few; CDR3nt: TGTGCCAGCAGCTTAGCTGCTGATCGAGGGCAGGGTGCCTCTGGAAACACCATATATTTT; CDR3aa: CASSLAADRGQGASGNTIYF
d_gene: .; v_gene: TRBV19; j_gene: TRBJ1-1; len: 13; abundance: few; CDR3nt: TGTGCCAGTAGGGGACTGGCGAACACTGAAGCTTTCTTT; CDR3aa: CASRGLANTEAFF
d_gene: TRBD2; v_gene: TRBV6-5; j_gene: TRBJ2-1; len: 15; abundance: .; CDR3nt: TGTGCCAGCAGTTACTCGGGACTAGCCGAGGGTGAGCAGTTCTTC; CDR3aa: CASSYSGLAEGEQFF
d_gene: TRBD1; v_gene: TRBV11-2; j_gene: TRBJ1-2; len: 15; abundance: many; CDR3nt: TGTGCCAGCAGCAGACAGGGGAACTCTAACTATGGCTACACCTTC; CDR3aa: CASSRQGNSNYGYTF
d_gene: TRBD2; v_gene: TRBV12-3/TRBV12-4; j_gene: TRBJ2-3; len: 14; abundance: .; CDR3nt: TGTGCCAGCAGTTTGACTAGCGGGAGCGGTACGCAGTATTTT; CDR3aa: CASSLTSGSGTQYF
d_gene: TRBD1; v_gene: TRBV23-1; j_gene: TRBJ2-1; len: 16; abundance: .; CDR3nt: TGCGCCAGCAGTCACCAGGACAGGGGGCGATACAATGAGCAGTTCTTC; CDR3aa: CASSHQDRGRYNEQFF
d_gene: TRBD2; v_gene: TRBV20-1; j_gene: TRBJ2-7; len: 13; abundance: many; CDR3nt: TGCAGTGCTAGGACTAGCGAACCCTACGAGCAGTACTTC; CDR3aa: CSARTSEPYEQYF
d_gene: TRBD1; v_gene: TRBV28; j_gene: TRBJ1-5; len: 14; abundance: many; CDR3nt: TGTGCCAGCAGATCCACAGGGGGGGAGCAGCCCCAGCATTTT; CDR3aa: CASRSTGGEQPQHF
d_gene: .; v_gene: TRBV12-3/TRBV12-4; j_gene: TRBJ2-7; len: 12; abundance: few; CDR3nt: TGTGCCAGCACCCGGGCGTCCTACGAGCAGTACTTC; CDR3aa: CASTRASYEQYF
d_gene: TRBD2; v_gene: TRBV7-9; j_gene: TRBJ2-1; len: 15; abundance: few; CDR3nt: TGTGCCAGCAGACCCCTAGCGGGAGGCTACAATGAGCAGTTCTTC; CDR3aa: CASRPLAGGYNEQFF
d_gene: .; v_gene: TRBV4-2; j_gene: TRBJ2-3; len: 14; abundance: .; CDR3nt: TGTGCCAGCAGCCAAGATCAGAAAGCAAATACGCAGTATTTT; CDR3aa: CASSQDQKANTQYF
d_gene: .; v_gene: TRBV9; j_gene: TRBJ1-3; len: 15; abundance: .; CDR3nt: TGTGCCAGCAGCGTAGGCCGAGGCTCTGGAAACACCATATATTTT; CDR3aa: CASSVGRGSGNTIYF
d_gene: .; v_gene: TRBV27; j_gene: TRBJ2-7; len: 14; abundance: few; CDR3nt: TGTGCCAGCAGTTCCTCCGGGACCCCTAGCGAGCAGTACTTC; CDR3aa: CASSSSGTPSEQYF
d_gene: .; v_gene: TRBV7-2; j_gene: TRBJ1-1; len: 15; abundance: many; CDR3nt: TGTGCCAGCAGCTTAAGTGCAGCCCCTAACGCTGAAGCTTTCTTT; CDR3aa: CASSLSAAPNAEAFF
d_gene: TRBD2; v_gene: TRBV4-3; j_gene: TRBJ2-7; len: 15; abundance: .; CDR3nt: TGCGCCAGCAGCCAAGGTCGGGCGGGAGTCTACGAGCAGTACTTC; CDR3aa: CASSQGRAGVYEQYF
d_gene: .; v_gene: TRBV18; j_gene: TRBJ1-1; len: 14; abundance: many; CDR3nt: TGTGCCAGCTCACCTTCGGGGGTGAACACTGAAGCTTTCTTT; CDR3aa: CASSPSGVNTEAFF
d_gene: .; v_gene: TRBV28; j_gene: TRBJ1-1; len: 16; abundance: .; CDR3nt: TGTGCCAGCAGTTTTGGTTATAGACCTATGAACACTGAAGCTTTCTTT; CDR3aa: CASSFGYRPMNTEAFF
d_gene: TRBD2; v_gene: TRBV29-1; j_gene: TRBJ2-3; len: 14; abundance: few; CDR3nt: TGCAGCGTTGGGACTAGCGGGAGGCCAGATACGCAGTATTTT; CDR3aa: CSVGTSGRPDTQYF
d_gene: TRBD1; v_gene: TRBV9; j_gene: TRBJ1-4; len: 17; abundance: few; CDR3nt: TGTGCCAGCAGCGCAACGACAGGGGCCGCAACTAATGAAAAACTGTTTTTT; CDR3aa: CASSATTGAATNEKLFF
d_gene: .; v_gene: TRBV7-9; j_gene: TRBJ1-6; len: 16; abundance: .; CDR3nt: TGTGCCAGCAGCTTAGGGGTGGAGGGACCGAATTCACCCCTCCACTTT; CDR3aa: CASSLGVEGPNSPLHF
d_gene: .; v_gene: TRBV7-2; j_gene: TRBJ2-1; len: 13; abundance: few; CDR3nt: TGTGCCAGCAGCTACCTCTCCTACAATGAGCAGTTCTTC; CDR3aa: CASSYLSYNEQFF
d_gene: .; v_gene: TRBV29-1; j_gene: TRBJ1-4; len: 13; abundance: many; CDR3nt: TGCAGCGTTGAAGTCCCAAAGGATGAAAAACTGTTTTTT; CDR3aa: CSVEVPKDEKLFF
d_gene: .; v_gene: TRBV29-1; j_gene: TRBJ1-2; len: 14; abundance: few; CDR3nt: TGCAGCGTTGGAACGGCCGTAGCTAACTATGGCTACACCTTC; CDR3aa: CSVGTAVANYGYTF
d_gene: TRBD1; v_gene: TRBV20-1; j_gene: TRBJ2-7; len: 15; abundance: .; CDR3nt: TGCAGTGCTAGAGATACCGGGACAGGGTCCTACGAGCAGTACTTC; CDR3aa: CSARDTGTGSYEQYF
d_gene: .; v_gene: TRBV12-3/TRBV12-4; j_gene: TRBJ2-2; len: 13; abundance: .; CDR3nt: TGTGCCAGCAGTTTAAAGGGAACCGGGGAGCTGTTTTTT; CDR3aa: CASSLKGTGELFF
d_gene: .; v_gene: TRBV24-1; j_gene: TRBJ2-2; len: 14; abundance: .; CDR3nt: TGTGCCACCAGTGCCGGGGGACTCTCTGGGGAGCTGTTTTTT; CDR3aa: CATSAGGLSGELFF
d_gene: TRBD1; v_gene: TRBV6-5; j_gene: TRBJ1-1; len: 11; abundance: many; CDR3nt: TGTGCCAGCAGCACAGGGGCTGAAGCTTTCTTT; CDR3aa: CASSTGAEAFF
d_gene: .; v_gene: TRBV7-2; j_gene: TRBJ2-1; len: 16; abundance: .; CDR3nt: TGTGCCAGCAGCATAGCTCGTCCGAACGACTACAATGAGCAGTTCTTC; CDR3aa: CASSIARPNDYNEQFF
d_gene: TRBD2; v_gene: TRBV7-8; j_gene: TRBJ2-1; len: 17; abundance: few; CDR3nt: TGTGCCAGCAGCTTGGGCCCAGCGGGAGGGGCCTACAATGAGCAGTTCTTC; CDR3aa: CASSLGPAGGAYNEQFF
d_gene: TRBD2; v_gene: TRBV7-9; j_gene: TRBJ2-1; len: 16; abundance: few; CDR3nt: TGTGCCAGCAGCATTCTAAGCGGGGGGGCGTACAATGAGCAGTTCTTC; CDR3aa: CASSILSGGAYNEQFF
d_gene: .; v_gene: TRBV6-1; j_gene: TRBJ1-4; len: 13; abundance: many; CDR3nt: TGTGCCAGCAGGGCAACCCGGGGCGAAAAACTGTTTTTT; CDR3aa: CASRATRGEKLFF
d_gene: .; v_gene: TRBV7-9; j_gene: TRBJ2-5; len: 14; abundance: few; CDR3nt: TGTGCCAGCAGCGTCCAAGGAGGACAAGAGACCCAGTACTTC; CDR3aa: CASSVQGGQETQYF
d_gene: .; v_gene: TRBV9; j_gene: TRBJ2-7; len: 14; abundance: .; CDR3nt: TGTGCCAGCAGCATAACCGGGACGTCGGACGAGCAGTACTTC; CDR3aa: CASSITGTSDEQYF
d_gene: TRBD2; v_gene: TRBV23-1; j_gene: TRBJ2-3; len: 16; abundance: many; CDR3nt: TGCGCCAGCAGTCTACCGGGACTAGTAGATCCAGATACGCAGTATTTT; CDR3aa: CASSLPGLVDPDTQYF
d_gene: TRBD1; v_gene: TRBV6-1; j_gene: TRBJ1-5; len: 14; abundance: few; CDR3nt: TGTGCCAGCAGTGACAGGGGGCCGGATCAGCCCCAGCATTTT; CDR3aa: CASSDRGPDQPQHF
d_gene: .; v_gene: TRBV29-1; j_gene: TRBJ1-2; len: 12; abundance: .; CDR3nt: TGCAGCGTTCTTACCAAGACAGCTAGCTACACCTTC; CDR3aa: CSVLTKTASYTF
d_gene: TRBD2; v_gene: TRBV7-2; j_gene: TRBJ2-3; len: 14; abundance: .; CDR3nt: TGTGCCAGCAGCCGGACTAGCGGCACAGATACGCAGTATTTT; CDR3aa: CASSRTSGTDTQYF
d_gene: TRBD2; v_gene: TRBV20-1; j_gene: TRBJ2-7; len: 13; abundance: many; CDR3nt: TGCAGTGCTTCCGGGACTAGCGGCTACGAGCAGTACTTC; CDR3aa: CSASGTSGYEQYF
d_gene: .; v_gene: TRBV27; j_gene: TRBJ2-6; len: 15; abundance: few; CDR3nt: TGTGCCAGCAGTTTATACGGCTCTGGGGCCAACGTCCTGACTTTC; CDR3aa: CASSLYGSGANVLTF
d_gene: .; v_gene: TRBV6-6; j_gene: TRBJ1-4; len: 15; abundance: many; CDR3nt: TGTGCCAGCAGTTTCCAGGGTAATGAGGCTGAAAAACTGTTTTTT; CDR3aa: CASSFQGNEAEKLFF